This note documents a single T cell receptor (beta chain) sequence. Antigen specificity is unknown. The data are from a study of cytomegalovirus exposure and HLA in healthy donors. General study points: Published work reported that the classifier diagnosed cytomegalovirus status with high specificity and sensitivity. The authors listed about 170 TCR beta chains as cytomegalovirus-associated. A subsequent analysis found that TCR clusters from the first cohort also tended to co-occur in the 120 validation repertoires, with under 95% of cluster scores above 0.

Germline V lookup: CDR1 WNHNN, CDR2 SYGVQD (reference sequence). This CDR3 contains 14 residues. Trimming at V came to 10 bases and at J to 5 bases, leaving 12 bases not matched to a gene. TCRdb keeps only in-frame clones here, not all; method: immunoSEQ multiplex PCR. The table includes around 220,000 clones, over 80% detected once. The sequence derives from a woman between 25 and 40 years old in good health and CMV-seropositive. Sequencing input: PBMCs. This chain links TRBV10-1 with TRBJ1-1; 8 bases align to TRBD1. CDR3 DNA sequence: TGCGCCACCACCCACCTGGACAGGGCAACTGAAGCTTTCTTT. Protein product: CATTHLDRATEAFF.